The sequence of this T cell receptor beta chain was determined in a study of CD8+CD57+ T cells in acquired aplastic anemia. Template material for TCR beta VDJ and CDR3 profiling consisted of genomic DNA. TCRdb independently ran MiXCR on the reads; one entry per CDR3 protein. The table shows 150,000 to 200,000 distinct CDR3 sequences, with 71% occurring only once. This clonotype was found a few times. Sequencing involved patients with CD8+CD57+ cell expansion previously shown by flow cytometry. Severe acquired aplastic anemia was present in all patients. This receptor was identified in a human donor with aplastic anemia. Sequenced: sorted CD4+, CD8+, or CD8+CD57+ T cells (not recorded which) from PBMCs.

CDR3 coding DNA: TGTGCCAGCAGTTATCCGACTAGCGGGAGACCCTACAATGAGCAGTTCTTC. Protein: CASSYPTSGRPYNEQFF. This chain joins TRBV6-2 or TRBV6-3 and TRBJ2-1, with 12 bases matching TRBD2. The CDR3 runs to 17 residues. Per germline, CDR1 MNHEY and CDR2 SVGEGT. V was clipped by 3 bases and J by 2 bases; unmatched bases: 5.